The 27 T cell receptor beta chains presented below share a single source sample, sequenced in a study of T-cell memory formation after mild COVID-19. A single record per CDR3 protein comes from TCRdb applying MiXCR to the 5' RACE reads. The sample shows about 110,000 distinct CDR3 sequences, over 15% of them seen only once. Material for sequencing was PBMCs or a T cell subset sorted from them (not recorded which). These receptors originate from a young man who had mild COVID-19 (a few samples of this study predate the infection). Cell type and time point are not known.

This clonotype turned up a few times. This chain joins TRBV20-1 and TRBJ1-5; 9 bases agree with TRBD1. CDR3 length: 15 amino acids. Germline V lookup: CDR1 DFQATT, CDR2 SNEGSKA (reference sequence). With V trimmed by 5 bases and J by 3 bases, 8 bases remained unmatched. Written as DNA, the CDR3 is TGCAGTGCTGTACAGGGGGCGCAGGCCAATCAGCCCCAGCATTTT. Translated: CSAVQGAQANQPQHF.

To note about this clonotype: At one of its ends the junction is not consistent with the germline gene, which may arise from a read error. The V call is TRBV7-9, the J call TRBJ1-1; no definite D call. The CDR3 spans 13 residues. The germline V gene encodes CDR1 SEHNR and CDR2 FQNEAQ (reference sequence). The CDR3 nucleotides are TGTGCCGGCAGCCCGACGGCAGTGACTGAAGCTTTCTTT. Protein product: CAGSPTAVTEAFF.

The CDR3 loop reads CASSEASRVGNTIYF. CDR3 nucleotides: TGTGCCAGCAGTGAAGCGTCGAGGGTTGGAAACACCATATATTTT. The rearrangement links TRBV6-1 to TRBJ1-3; D is unresolved. Trimming cost V 0 bases and J 3 bases, with 9 bases left between them. The CDR3 covers 15 residues. CDR1 MNHNS and CDR2 SASEGT come from the germline V gene.

In its sample, this clonotype was seen many times. The chain couples TRBV29-1 to TRBJ2-7; D uncertain. Deletions cut 6 bases from V and 2 bases from J, with 8 bases between. In germline, CDR1 is SQVTM, CDR2 ANQGSEA. The CDR3 sequence is 11 residues long. As DNA, the CDR3 is TGCAGCGTGGGGAACACCTACGAGCAGTACTTC. This codes for CSVGNTYEQYF.

The chain combines TRBV6-5 with TRBJ1-2; D is unresolved. This CDR3 is 12 amino acids long. The germline V and J ends were trimmed by 6 bases and 7 bases, with 12 bases remaining between them. In germline, CDR1 is MNHEY, CDR2 SVGAGI. Here the CDR3 reads CASSPDLGGYTF. The CDR3 coding sequence is TGTGCCAGCAGCCCGGACTTAGGTGGCTACACCTTC.

This clonotype appeared a few times. The CDR3 reads CASSQDSDYGYTF. Written as DNA, the CDR3 is TGCGCCAGCAGCCAGGACTCTGACTATGGCTACACCTTC. The gene calls are TRBV5-1 and TRBJ1-2; D gene ambiguous. The length of the CDR3 is 13 residues. V lost 4 bases, J lost 3 bases, and 10 bases lay in between. Germline CDR1 and CDR2: SGHRS and YFSETQ.

The chain carries TRBV21-1 and TRBJ1-5. TRBV21-1 is annotated as a pseudogene. The CDR3 is 17 residues long. The CDR3 DNA follows: TGTGCCAGCAGCAAAGAGGCCGGGCCTTGCGGCAATCAGCCCCAGCATTTT. It is translated as CASSKEAGPCGNQPQHF.

This clonotype was seen more than once but under ten times. This chain uses TRBV4-2 with TRBJ2-3; TRBD2 might be the D (5 bases). CDR3 size: 15 residues. V dropped 1 base and J dropped 4 bases, with 12 bases sitting between them. Germline V gene data show CDR1 as LGHNA and CDR2 as YNFKEQ. CDR3 residues: CASSQGHKGADTQYF. In nucleotides, the CDR3 is TGTGCCAGCAGCCAAGGACATAAGGGAGCAGATACGCAGTATTTT.

This clonotype occurred many times. The gene calls are TRBV20-1 and TRBJ2-5; 7 bases match TRBD1. V was pared by 3 bases and J by 2 bases, with 3 bases of the junction left unmatched. The CDR3 runs to 13 residues. Germline V CDR1 and CDR2: DFQATT, SNEGSKA (reference sequence). The DNA of the CDR3 is TGCAGTGCTAGCTGGACAGGACAAGAGACCCAGTACTTC. Translating gives CSASWTGQETQYF.

This clonotype came up many times. The chain joins TRBV7-2 to TRBJ2-1; 8 positions match TRBD2. The V gene's germline CDR1 is SGHTA and CDR2 FQGNSA. After removal of 5 bases from V and 0 bases from J, the junction contained 3 bases not matched to a gene. The CDR3 totals 15 residues. CDR3 bases: TGTGCCAGCAGCGCAGCGGGAGACTCCTACAATGAGCAGTTCTTC. Amino acids: CASSAAGDSYNEQFF.

The chain has TRBV10-3 and TRBJ2-1; possibly TRBD2 for D (6 bases). The CDR3 spans 16 residues. CDR1 ENHRY and CDR2 SYGVKD come from the germline V gene. Trimming left V 8 bases short and J 2 bases short, with 19 bases between. The CDR3: CAIGGPPGEPYNEQFF. The CDR3 DNA is TGTGCCATCGGGGGACCTCCGGGGGAGCCCTACAATGAGCAGTTCTTC.

This clonotype was observed a handful of times. This chain links TRBV6-5 with TRBJ1-6; D is unclear. The CDR3 is 13 amino acids. V lost 6 bases, J lost 9 bases, and 12 bases lay in between. Germline V gives CDR1 MNHEY, CDR2 SVGAGI. Here the CDR3 DNA reads TGTGCCAGCAGGGACCCCGTCGGTTCACCCCTCCACTTT. Translating gives CASRDPVGSPLHF.

V and J are TRBV5-1 and TRBJ1-1; tentatively, D is TRBD1 (6 bases). This CDR3 spans 13 amino acids. Germline V gene sequence: CDR1 SGHRS, CDR2 YFSETQ. Trimming stripped 1 base from V and 4 bases from J, with 8 bases between. Here the CDR3 reads CASSLTGTTEAFF. The CDR3 nucleotides are TGCGCCAGCAGCTTGACAGGGACCACTGAAGCTTTCTTT.

This clonotype has at least ten counts. V usage is TRBV7-2 and J usage is TRBJ2-7, with 7 positions matching TRBD1. Germline lookup yields CDR1 SGHTA and CDR2 FQGNSA. The CDR3 extends over 15 amino acids. V was pared by 5 bases and J by 1 base, with 8 bases of the junction left unmatched. CDR3 protein: CASSESWDSSYEQYF. For the CDR3, the DNA is TGTGCCAGCAGCGAGAGCTGGGACAGTTCCTACGAGCAGTACTTC.

This clonotype has ten or more counts. V usage is TRBV2 and J usage is TRBJ2-2; D possibly corresponds to TRBD2 (6 bases). The CDR3 is made up of 13 amino acids. V gave up 9 bases and J gave up 4 bases, with 12 bases separating them. In germline, CDR1 is SNHLY, CDR2 FYNNEI. CDR3 protein: CARAGGGTGELFF. CDR3 nucleotide sequence: TGTGCCAGAGCCGGGGGTGGCACCGGGGAGCTGTTTTTT.

Points on this clonotype: One junction end disagrees with the germline gene, perhaps due to a read error. The chain is built from TRBV7-7 and TRBJ2-3; 11 positions match TRBD1. Looked up from germline, CDR1 is SSHAT and CDR2 is FNYEAQ (reference sequence). The CDR3 is 14 amino acids. CDR3 residues: CASSRDRGADTQYF. CDR3 nucleotide sequence: TGTGCTAGCAGCCGGGACAGGGGGGCAGATACGCAGTATTTT. The whole variable domain, filled in from reference TRBV7-7 and TRBJ2-3, reads GAGVSQSPRYKVTKRGQDVTLRCDPISSHATLYWYQQALGQGPEFLTYFNYEAQPDKSGLPSDRFSAERPEGSISTLTIQRTEQRDSAMYRCASSRDRGADTQYFGPGTRLTVL.

In this sample, this clonotype is medium-sized (0.01 to 0.1%). The chain employs TRBV20-1 and TRBJ2-3; D is unclear. Germline-derived CDR1 and CDR2 are DFQATT and SNEGSKA (reference sequence). The CDR3 length is 14 residues. Trimming took off 3 bases at V and 0 bases at J, with 10 bases between the two ends. The CDR3 protein is CSARPAASTDTQYF. CDR3 DNA sequence: TGCAGTGCTAGGCCGGCGGCTAGCACAGATACGCAGTATTTT.

This clonotype has a handful of counts. The J gene is TRBJ2-5, the V gene TRBV20-1; 10 positions match TRBD2. V gave up 6 bases and J gave up 7 bases; unmatched junction bases: 8. The CDR3 has 13 residues. Per germline, CDR1 DFQATT and CDR2 SNEGSKA (reference sequence). CDR3 nucleotides: TGCAGTGCCGCCGGGACTAGCGTAGGGACCCAGTACTTC. Translated: CSAAGTSVGTQYF.

The chain uses TRBV4-1 and TRBJ1-3; the D is unclear. This CDR3 spans 16 amino acids. V dropped 0 bases and J dropped 2 bases, with 11 bases sitting between them. Germline CDR1 and CDR2: MGHRA and YSYEKL. The CDR3 loop is CASSQEAPRTGNTIYF. The DNA for the CDR3 is TGCGCCAGCAGCCAAGAAGCCCCCAGGACTGGAAACACCATATATTTT.

The chain is built from TRBV6-2 or TRBV6-3 and TRBJ2-7; D call uncertain. The CDR3 totals 15 residues. CDR1 is MNHEY and CDR2 is SVGEGT in the germline V gene. V was clipped by 6 bases and J by 0 bases, with 15 bases between them. The CDR3 sequence: CASRRHDKTSYEQYF. For the CDR3, the DNA is TGTGCCAGCAGGAGACATGACAAGACCTCCTACGAGCAGTACTTC.

CDR3 in amino acids: CASMTGIVNTEAFF. As DNA, the CDR3 is TGTGCCAGCATGACAGGGATTGTGAACACTGAAGCTTTCTTT. The chain joins TRBV12-3 or TRBV12-4 to TRBJ1-1; 7 bases align to TRBD1. J was trimmed by 0 bases and V by 7 bases; bases with no gene match: 5. The CDR3 sequence is 14 residues long.

In its sample, this clonotype was seen a few times. The CDR3 region has the DNA TGTGCCAGCAGCGTAGCTAATGGCCATCAAGAGACCCAGTACTTC. It translates to CASSVANGHQETQYF. This chain links TRBV9 with TRBJ2-5; D gene unclear. The V end was cut by 0 bases, the J end by 2 bases, with 11 bases between. This CDR3 is 15 amino acids long. Germline V gene sequence: CDR1 SGDLS, CDR2 YYNGEE. Combining the CDR3 with reference TRBV9 and TRBJ2-5 gives the whole variable domain DSGVTQTPKHLITATGQRVTLRCSPRSGDLSVYWYQQSLDQGLQFLIQYYNGEERAKGNILERFSAQQFPDLHSELNLSSLELGDSALYFCASSVANGHQETQYFGPGTRLLVL.

In regard to this clonotype: One junction end does not reproduce the germline sequence, and a read error may be involved. The CDR3: CASGGDSTLHF. As DNA, the CDR3 is TGTGCCAGTGGAGGCGATTCAACCCTCCACTTT. The chain has TRBV9 and TRBJ1-6; D uncertain. This CDR3 contains 11 residues. Germline assignment: CDR1 SGDLS and CDR2 YYNGEE.

V gene TRBV3-1 combines with J gene TRBJ1-5; D is ambiguous. The CDR3 contains 15 residues. V gave up 4 bases and J gave up 0 bases, with 10 bases separating them. Per the germline V gene, CDR1 is LGHDT and CDR2 is YNNKEL (reference sequence). CDR3: CASSPRTDSNQPQHF. CDR3 in DNA: TGTGCCAGCAGCCCGAGGACGGATAGCAATCAGCCCCAGCATTTT.

In this sample, this clonotype turned up many times. This chain links TRBV20-1 with TRBJ2-7; 11 bases map to TRBD2. The V segment lost 1 base and the J segment 2 bases; nucleotides outside the gene matches: 7. CDR3 size: 16 residues. The germline V gene has CDR1 DFQATT and CDR2 SNEGSKA (reference sequence). CDR3 nucleotide sequence: TGCAGTGCTAGAGGACAGGGACTAGCGGTGGCCTACGAGCAGTACGTC. As protein: CSARGQGLAVAYEQYV.

The chain joins TRBV5-1 to TRBJ2-3; tentatively, D is TRBD1 (5 bases). The CDR3 extends over 14 amino acids. Deletions cut 0 bases from V and 6 bases from J, with 11 bases between. Germline loops: CDR1 SGHRS, CDR2 YFSETQ. The CDR3 nucleotides read TGCGCCAGCAGCTTGGAAGGGGCAGGCGATACGCAGTATTTT. The encoded protein is CASSLEGAGDTQYF. The full variable domain, in which reference TRBV5-1 and TRBJ2-3 provide the parts outside the CDR3, is KAGVTQTPRYLIKTRGQQVTLSCSPISGHRSVSWYQQTPGQGLQFLFEYFSETQRNKGNFPGRFSGRQFSNSRSEMNVSTLELGDSALYLCASSLEGAGDTQYFGPGTRLTVL.

In its sample, this clonotype was seen a few times. The V call is TRBV7-2, the J call TRBJ2-4, with D perhaps matching TRBD2 (5 bases). The V and J ends lost 5 bases and 8 bases respectively, with 19 bases between them. This CDR3 is 15 amino acids long. The germline V gene has CDR1 SGHTA and CDR2 FQGNSA. The CDR3: CASSPDPRSEDIQYF. Written as DNA, the CDR3 is TGTGCCAGCAGCCCCGACCCACGGTCGGAGGACATTCAGTACTTC.